These 3 T cell receptor beta chains originate from one sample sequenced in a study of shared clonotypes between healthy human individuals (dated by TCRdb to between 2020 and 2021). The method behind the library was the immunoSEQ multiplex PCR assay. In its TCRdb copy, this immuneACCESS table keeps in-frame sequences only and misses some clones. Where compared with another copy, unresolved V genes explain less than half of these, and the others have no known cause. The table for this sample lists 2 million to 2.5 million clones; 85% to 95% of them were counted only once. The top ten constitute approximately 0.4% of the sample. Sample: naive CD4+ T cells from PBMCs. The sample's cell subset or site label, in plain terms: CD45RA+ positively selected. The receptors derive from a man aged 18 to 30 in good health. Some clones in this sample may be carry-over from other donors' samples.

This clone is a singleton in its sample. The genes are TRBV10-3 and TRBJ2-3; 12 nucleotides line up with TRBD2. Germline loops: CDR1 ENHRY, CDR2 SYGVKD. Trimming took 5 bases from V and 4 from J; bases not matched to a gene: 1. The CDR3 extends over 14 amino acids. The CDR3 here is CAISWTSGADTQYF. CDR3 DNA sequence: TGTGCCATCAGTTGGACTAGCGGGGCAGATACGCAGTATTTT.

The chain has TRBV4-3 and TRBJ2-6; no clear D gene. This CDR3 is built from 15 residues. Germline V gene sequence: CDR1 LGHNA, CDR2 YSLEER. V dropped 0 bases and J dropped 3 bases, with 6 bases sitting between them. The CDR3 DNA sequence: TGCGCCAGCAGCCAAGAGGCGCATGGGGCCAACGTCCTGACTTTC. Translating gives CASSQEAHGANVLTF.

Notes on this clone: In the same sample, other DNA sequences code for this CDR3. V usage is TRBV7-3 and J usage is TRBJ2-1; 7 bases are shared with TRBD2. The V segment lost 4 bases and the J segment 2 bases; nucleotides outside the gene matches: 5. This CDR3 spans 15 amino acids. Germline V CDR1 and CDR2: SGHTA, FQGTGA. The DNA of the CDR3 is TGTGCCAGCAGCTCTGCTAGCGGAGCCTACAATGAGCAGTTCTTC. Translating it yields CASSSASGAYNEQFF.